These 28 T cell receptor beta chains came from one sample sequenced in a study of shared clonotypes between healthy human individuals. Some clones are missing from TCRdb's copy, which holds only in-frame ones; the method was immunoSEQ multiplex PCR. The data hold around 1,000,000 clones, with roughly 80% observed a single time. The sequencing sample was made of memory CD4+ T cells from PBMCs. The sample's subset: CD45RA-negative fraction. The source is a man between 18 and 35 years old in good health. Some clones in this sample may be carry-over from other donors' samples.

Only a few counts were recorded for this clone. The CDR3: CASSQGRTTEAFF. Here the CDR3 DNA reads TGTGCCAGCAGCCAGGGACGGACGACTGAAGCTTTCTTT. This rearrangement joins TRBV6-1 to TRBJ1-1, with a weak D call TRBD1 (5 bases). Germline assignment: CDR1 MNHNS and CDR2 SASEGT. The CDR3 sequence is 13 residues long. Trimming took off 6 bases at V and 5 bases at J, with 13 bases between the two ends.

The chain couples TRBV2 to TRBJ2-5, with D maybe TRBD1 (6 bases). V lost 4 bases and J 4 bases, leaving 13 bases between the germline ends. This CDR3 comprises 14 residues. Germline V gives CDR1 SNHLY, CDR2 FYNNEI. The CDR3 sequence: CASSVLGRGETQYF. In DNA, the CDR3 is TGTGCCAGCAGTGTCCTAGGCAGGGGAGAGACCCAGTACTTC.

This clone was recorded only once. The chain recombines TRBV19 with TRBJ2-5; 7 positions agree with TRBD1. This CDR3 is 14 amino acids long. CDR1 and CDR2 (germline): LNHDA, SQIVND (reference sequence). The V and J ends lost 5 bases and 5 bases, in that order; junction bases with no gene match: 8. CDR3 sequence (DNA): TGTGCCAGTAGTGAGACAGGGATGGGTGAGACCCAGTACTTC. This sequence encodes CASSETGMGETQYF.

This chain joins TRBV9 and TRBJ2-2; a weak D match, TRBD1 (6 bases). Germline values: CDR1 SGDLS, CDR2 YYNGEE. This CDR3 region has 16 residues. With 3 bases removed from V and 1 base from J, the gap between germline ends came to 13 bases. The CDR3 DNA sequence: TGTGCCAGCAGCGGCAGGACAGCCCTGAACACCGGGGAGCTGTTTTTT. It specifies CASSGRTALNTGELFF. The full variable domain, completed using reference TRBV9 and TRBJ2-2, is DSGVTQTPKHLITATGQRVTLRCSPRSGDLSVYWYQQSLDQGLQFLIQYYNGEERAKGNILERFSAQQFPDLHSELNLSSLELGDSALYFCASSGRTALNTGELFFGEGSRLTVL.

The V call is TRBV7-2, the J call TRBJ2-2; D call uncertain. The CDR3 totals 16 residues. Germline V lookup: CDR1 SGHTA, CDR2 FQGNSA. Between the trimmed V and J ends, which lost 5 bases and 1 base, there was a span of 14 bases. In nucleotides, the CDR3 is TGTGCCAGCAGCCTTAGAGTGCTAGGGAACACCGGGGAGCTGTTTTTT. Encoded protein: CASSLRVLGNTGELFF.

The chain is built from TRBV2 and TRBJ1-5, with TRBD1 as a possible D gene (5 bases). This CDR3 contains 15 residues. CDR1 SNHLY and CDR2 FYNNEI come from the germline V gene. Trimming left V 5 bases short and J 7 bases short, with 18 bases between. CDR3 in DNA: TGTGCCAGCAGTCCAGGACGGGGGGGGGACCAGCCCCAGCATTTT. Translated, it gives CASSPGRGGDQPQHF.

The CDR3 DNA reads TGCGCCAGCAGCTTGGGTGTAGTTGCCGACTCTTATGGCTACACCTTC. It yields the protein CASSLGVVADSYGYTF. This sequence joins TRBV5-1 and TRBJ1-2; no definite D call. The CDR3 sequence is 16 residues long. Trimming removed 0 bases from V and 5 bases from J, with 17 bases in between. Germline lookup yields CDR1 SGHRS and CDR2 YFSETQ.

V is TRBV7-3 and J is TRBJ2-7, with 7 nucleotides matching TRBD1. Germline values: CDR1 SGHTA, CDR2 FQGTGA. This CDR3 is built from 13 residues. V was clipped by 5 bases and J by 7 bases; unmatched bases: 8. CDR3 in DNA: TGTGCCAGCAGCCGAGAAGGACAGGAGGAGCAGTACTTC. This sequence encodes CASSREGQEEQYF.

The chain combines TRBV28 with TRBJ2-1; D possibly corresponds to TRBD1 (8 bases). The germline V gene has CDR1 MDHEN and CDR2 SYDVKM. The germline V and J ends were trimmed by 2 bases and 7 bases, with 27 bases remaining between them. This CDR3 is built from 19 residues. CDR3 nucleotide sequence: TGTGCCAGCAGTTTACGCCGGACAGGGAGGGCCGTGGTGATGAATGAGCAGTTCTTC. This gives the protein CASSLRRTGRAVVMNEQFF.

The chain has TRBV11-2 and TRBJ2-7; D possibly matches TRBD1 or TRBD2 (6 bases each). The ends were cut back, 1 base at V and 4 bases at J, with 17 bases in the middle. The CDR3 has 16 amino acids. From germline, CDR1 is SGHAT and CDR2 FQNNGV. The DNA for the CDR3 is TGTGCCAGCAGCTTAGGACTTACGGGGGCCCTTTACGAGCAGTACTTC. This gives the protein CASSLGLTGALYEQYF.

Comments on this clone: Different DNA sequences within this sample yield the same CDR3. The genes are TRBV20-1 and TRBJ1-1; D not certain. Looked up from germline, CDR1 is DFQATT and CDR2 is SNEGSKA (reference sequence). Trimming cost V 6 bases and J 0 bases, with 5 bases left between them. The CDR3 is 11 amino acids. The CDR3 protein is CSALMNTEAFF. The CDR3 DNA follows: TGCAGTGCCCTAATGAACACTGAAGCTTTCTTT.

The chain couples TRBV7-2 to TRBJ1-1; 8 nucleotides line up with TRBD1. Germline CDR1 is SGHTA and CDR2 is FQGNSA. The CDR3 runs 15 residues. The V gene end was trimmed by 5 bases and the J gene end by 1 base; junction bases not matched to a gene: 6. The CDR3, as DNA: TGTGCCAGCAGCCTAAGGACAGGGTCGAACACTGAAGCTTTCTTT. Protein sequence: CASSLRTGSNTEAFF. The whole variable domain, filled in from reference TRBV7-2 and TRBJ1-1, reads GAGVSQSPSNKVTEKGKDVELRCDPISGHTALYWYRQSLGQGLEFLIYFQGNSAPDKSGLPSDRFSAERTGGSVSTLTIQRTQQEDSAVYLCASSLRTGSNTEAFFGQGTRLTVV.

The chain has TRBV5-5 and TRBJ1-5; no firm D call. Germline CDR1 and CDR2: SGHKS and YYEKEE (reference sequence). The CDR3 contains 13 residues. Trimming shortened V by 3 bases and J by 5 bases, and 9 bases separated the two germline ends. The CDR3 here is CASSWAADQPQHF. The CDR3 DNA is TGTGCCAGCAGCTGGGCAGCTGATCAGCCCCAGCATTTT.

CDR3 nucleotides: TGTGCCAGCTCACCACAGGGGAGGAATGGCTACACCTTC. Its translation: CASSPQGRNGYTF. The chain carries TRBV18 and TRBJ1-2, with a weak D call TRBD1 (5 bases). There are 13 residues in the CDR3. Trimming stripped 1 base from V and 6 bases from J, with 9 bases between. Per germline, CDR1 KGHSH and CDR2 LQKENI.

The CDR3: CASSQGILTLNQETQYF. DNA for the CDR3: TGCGCCAGCAGCCAAGGGATTCTCACCCTAAACCAAGAGACCCAGTACTTC. J is TRBJ2-5 and V is TRBV4-1; the D is unclear. CDR1 and CDR2 from the germline V gene are MGHRA and YSYEKL. V lost 1 base, J lost 0 bases, and 15 bases lay in between. The CDR3 runs to 17 residues.

CDR3 sequence reads: CASRNAPGQGAIADTQYF. The CDR3 bases are TGTGCCAGCAGAAACGCCCCGGGACAGGGGGCGATCGCAGATACGCAGTATTTT. V and J are TRBV28 and TRBJ2-3; 12 bases map to TRBD1. This CDR3 spans 18 amino acids. The germline CDR1 and CDR2 sequences are MDHEN and SYDVKM. V trimming: 6 bases; J trimming: 4 bases; junction bases outside the gene matches: 14.

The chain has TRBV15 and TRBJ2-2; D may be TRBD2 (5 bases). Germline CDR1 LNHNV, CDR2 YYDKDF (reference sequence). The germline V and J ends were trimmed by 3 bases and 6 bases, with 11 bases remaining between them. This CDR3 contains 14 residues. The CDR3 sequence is CATSRALGAGELFF. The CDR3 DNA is TGTGCCACCAGCAGGGCCCTCGGGGCCGGGGAGCTGTTTTTT.

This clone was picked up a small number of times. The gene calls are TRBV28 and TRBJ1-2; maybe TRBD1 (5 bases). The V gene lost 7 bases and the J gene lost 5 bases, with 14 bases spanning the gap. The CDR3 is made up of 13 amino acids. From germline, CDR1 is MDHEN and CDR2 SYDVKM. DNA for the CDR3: TGTGCCAGCACCGTGGCAGGACAATATGGCTACACCTTC. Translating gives CASTVAGQYGYTF.

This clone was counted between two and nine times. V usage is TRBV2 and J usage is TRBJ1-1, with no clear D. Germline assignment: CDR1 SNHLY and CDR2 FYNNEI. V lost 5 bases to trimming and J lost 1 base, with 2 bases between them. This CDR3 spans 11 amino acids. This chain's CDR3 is CASSKNTEAFF. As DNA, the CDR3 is TGTGCCAGCAGTAAGAACACTGAAGCTTTCTTT.

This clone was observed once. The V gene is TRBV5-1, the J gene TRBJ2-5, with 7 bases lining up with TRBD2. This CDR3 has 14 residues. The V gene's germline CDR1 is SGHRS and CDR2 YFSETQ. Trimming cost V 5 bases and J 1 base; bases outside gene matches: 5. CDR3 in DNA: TGCGCCAGCAGGAGCGGGGCGGTCCAAGAGACCCAGTACTTC. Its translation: CASRSGAVQETQYF. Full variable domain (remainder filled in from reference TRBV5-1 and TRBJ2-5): KAGVTQTPRYLIKTRGQQVTLSCSPISGHRSVSWYQQTPGQGLQFLFEYFSETQRNKGNFPGRFSGRQFSNSRSEMNVSTLELGDSALYLCASRSGAVQETQYFGPGTRLLVL.

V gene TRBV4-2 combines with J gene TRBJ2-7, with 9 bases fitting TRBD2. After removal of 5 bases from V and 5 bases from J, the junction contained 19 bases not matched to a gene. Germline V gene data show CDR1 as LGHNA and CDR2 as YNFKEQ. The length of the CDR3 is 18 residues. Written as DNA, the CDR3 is TGTGCCAGCAGCGCCCGTGAGACTAGCGGTCTTGGGGGGCACGAGCAGTACTTC. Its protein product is CASSARETSGLGGHEQYF.

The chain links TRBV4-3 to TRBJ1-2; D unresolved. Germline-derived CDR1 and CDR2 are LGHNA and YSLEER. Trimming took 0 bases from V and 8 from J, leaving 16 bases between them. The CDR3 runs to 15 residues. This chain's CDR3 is CASSQEVRGPEGYTF. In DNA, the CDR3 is TGCGCCAGCAGCCAAGAAGTGAGAGGGCCTGAGGGCTACACCTTC.

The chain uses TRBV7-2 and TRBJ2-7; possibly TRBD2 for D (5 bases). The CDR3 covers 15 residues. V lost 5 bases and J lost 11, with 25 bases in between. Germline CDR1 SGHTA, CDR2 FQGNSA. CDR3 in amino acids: CASSPPGTAPNRKYF. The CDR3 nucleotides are TGTGCCAGCAGCCCCCCGGGAACAGCTCCTAATCGGAAGTACTTC.

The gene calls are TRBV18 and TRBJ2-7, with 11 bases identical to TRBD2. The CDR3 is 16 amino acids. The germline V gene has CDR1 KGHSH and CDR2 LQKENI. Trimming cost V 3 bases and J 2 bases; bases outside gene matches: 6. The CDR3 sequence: CASSPLTSGITYEQYF. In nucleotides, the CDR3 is TGTGCCAGCTCACCCTTGACTAGCGGGATAACCTACGAGCAGTACTTC. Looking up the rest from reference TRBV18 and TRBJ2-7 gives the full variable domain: NAGVMQNPRHLVRRRGQEARLRCSPMKGHSHVYWYRQLPEEGLKFMVYLQKENIIDESGMPKERFSAEFPKEGPSILRIQQVVRGDSAAYFCASSPLTSGITYEQYFGPGTRLTVT.

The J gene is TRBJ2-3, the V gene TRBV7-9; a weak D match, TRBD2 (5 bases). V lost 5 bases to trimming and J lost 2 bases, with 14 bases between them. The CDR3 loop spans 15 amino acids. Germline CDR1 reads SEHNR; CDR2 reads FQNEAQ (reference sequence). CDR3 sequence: CASSRGWRTTDTQYF. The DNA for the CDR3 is TGTGCCAGCAGCCGAGGGTGGCGAACCACAGATACGCAGTATTTT.

This chain's CDR3 is CASSPGMDTQYF. CDR3 nucleotides: TGTGCCAGCTCACCAGGGATGGATACGCAGTATTTT. The genes are TRBV18 and TRBJ2-3; D call uncertain. The V end was cut by 2 bases, the J end by 6 bases, with 6 bases between. Germline values: CDR1 KGHSH, CDR2 LQKENI. The CDR3 length is 12 residues. The full variable domain, completed using reference TRBV18 and TRBJ2-3, is NAGVMQNPRHLVRRRGQEARLRCSPMKGHSHVYWYRQLPEEGLKFMVYLQKENIIDESGMPKERFSAEFPKEGPSILRIQQVVRGDSAAYFCASSPGMDTQYFGPGTRLTVL.

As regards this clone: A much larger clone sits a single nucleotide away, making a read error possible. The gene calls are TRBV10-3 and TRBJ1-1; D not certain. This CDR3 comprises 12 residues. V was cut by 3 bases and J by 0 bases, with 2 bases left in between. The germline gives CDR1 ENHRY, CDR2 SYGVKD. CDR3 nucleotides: TGTGCCATCAGTGAAGTGAACACTGAAGCTTTCTTT. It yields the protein CAISEVNTEAFF.

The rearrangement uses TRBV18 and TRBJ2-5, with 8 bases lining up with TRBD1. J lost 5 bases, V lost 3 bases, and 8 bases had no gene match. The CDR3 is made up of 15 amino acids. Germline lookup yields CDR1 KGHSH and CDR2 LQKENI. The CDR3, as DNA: TGTGCCAGCTCACCCCCGGGACAGGCCCCGGAGACCCAGTACTTC. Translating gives CASSPPGQAPETQYF.